These T cell receptor beta chains were read from a single sample in a study of T cell responses to AZD1222 COVID-19 vaccine. TCRdb keeps only in-frame clones here, not all; method: immunoSEQ multiplex PCR. Of about 140,000 clones detected, 80% to 95% appear once; the ten largest clones hold 4%. The source was peripheral blood, collected 28 days after the second AZD1222 dose. Source of these receptors: an adult who received the AZD1222 COVID-19 vaccine. The CDR3 runs from the conserved cysteine through the conserved F or W. A D gene is named only where the DNA matches it firmly. Only part of the rows carry a size: once, few, many, or a class if the clone is expanded.

v_call,clone_size,j_call,d_call,cdr3_aa,cdr3_nt
TRBV7-2,NA,TRBJ2-7,TRBD1,CASSIRTGESREQYF,TGTGCCAGCAGCATCAGGACAGGAGAGAGCAGGGAGCAGTACTTC
TRBV24-1,NA,TRBJ2-7,NA,CATSDSRTGNYEQYF,TGTGCCACCAGTGATTCGCGGACCGGTAACTACGAGCAGTACTTC
TRBV6-5,NA,TRBJ2-6,NA,CASSRGGSGANVLTF,TGTGCCAGCAGCCGTGGGGGCTCTGGGGCCAACGTCCTGACTTTC
TRBV11-2,NA,TRBJ1-6,NA,CASSSAVGSYNSPLHF,TGTGCCAGCAGCTCGGCGGTGGGCTCCTATAATTCACCCCTCCACTTT
TRBV27,once,TRBJ1-5,NA,CASSSGLSNQPQHF,TGTGCCAGCAGTTCGGGTCTATCTAATCAGCCCCAGCATTTT
TRBV6-2/TRBV6-3,NA,TRBJ2-5,TRBD2,CASSYTSGGTQYF,TGTGCCAGCAGTTACACTAGCGGGGGGACCCAGTACTTC
TRBV27,once,TRBJ1-5,TRBD1,CASSPTVTGSRQPQHF,TGTGCCAGCAGCCCCACCGTGACAGGGAGCCGACAGCCCCAGCATTTT
TRBV3-1/TRBV3-2,NA,TRBJ1-6,TRBD1,CASSQVSTGYNSPLHF,TGTGCCAGCAGCCAAGTTTCGACAGGGTATAATTCACCCCTCCACTTT
TRBV3-1/TRBV3-2,NA,TRBJ1-1,NA,CASSQDRRNTEAFF,TGTGCCAGCAGCCAAGATAGGCGGAACACTGAAGCTTTCTTT
TRBV7-9,NA,TRBJ2-5,TRBD2,CASSPELAGDQETQYF,TGTGCCAGCAGCCCGGAACTAGCGGGGGACCAAGAGACCCAGTACTTC
TRBV7-9,NA,TRBJ1-5,TRBD1,CASSSRDSNQPQHF,TGTGCCAGCAGCTCCCGGGACAGTAATCAGCCCCAGCATTTT
TRBV6-6,NA,TRBJ1-5,TRBD1,CASSYRDRGQPQHF,TGTGCCAGCAGCTACCGGGACAGGGGTCAGCCCCAGCATTTT
TRBV5-1,NA,TRBJ1-3,NA,CASSLGVSGGERGNTIYF,TGCGCCAGCAGCTTGGGAGTTAGCGGCGGGGAACGTGGAAACACCATATATTTT
TRBV4-3,NA,TRBJ1-1,NA,CASSQDPRDTEAFF,TGCGCCAGCAGCCAAGATCCCAGGGACACTGAAGCTTTCTTT
TRBV7-2,NA,TRBJ2-7,TRBD2,CASSLYTSGIYEQYF,TGTGCCAGCAGCTTATACACTAGCGGGATCTACGAGCAGTACTTC
TRBV28,NA,TRBJ2-3,TRBD1,CASKQTGSGTGDTQYF,TGTGCCAGCAAGCAGACAGGGTCGGGTACGGGGGATACGCAGTATTTT
TRBV5-4,once,TRBJ1-4,NA,CASSLAGGRSEKLFF,TGTGCCAGCAGCTTGGCCGGAGGGCGCAGTGAAAAACTGTTTTTT
TRBV28,few,TRBJ2-1,NA,CASSLSNPAVGEQFF,TGTGCCAGCAGTTTATCCAACCCAGCGGTCGGTGAGCAGTTCTTC